These 32 T cell receptor beta chains came from one sample sequenced in a study of shared clonotypes between healthy human individuals (dated by TCRdb to about 2020). The method behind the library was the immunoSEQ multiplex PCR assay. TCRdb carries this immuneACCESS record with in-frame sequences only. Its versions omit some clonotypes, under half of them owing to an unresolved V gene in the studies checked, with the rest unexplained. The table for this sample lists 400,000 to 600,000 clones; roughly 95% of them were counted only once. Together, the top ten hold about 0.068% of the sample. The sequenced sample was naive CD4+ T cells sorted from blood. The sample's cell subset or site label, decoded: CD45RA+ positively selected. The receptors come from a woman aged 25 to 39 in good health.

V and J are TRBV6-1 and TRBJ2-5; the match to TRBD2 covers 7 bases. CDR1 is MNHNS and CDR2 is SASEGT in the germline V gene. The CDR3 runs to 13 residues. V shed 8 bases and J 5 bases; nucleotides not matched to a gene: 8. The CDR3 region is CASEARGGETQYF. DNA of the CDR3: TGTGCCAGCGAAGCTAGGGGAGGGGAGACCCAGTACTTC.

This sequence joins TRBV5-1 and TRBJ1-1, with a possible D match to TRBD1 (5 bases). With 4 bases removed from V and 1 base from J, the gap between germline ends came to 11 bases. The CDR3 runs 14 residues. Germline CDR1 is SGHRS and CDR2 is YFSETQ. CDR3 sequence reads: CASSTGHSNTEAFF. The CDR3 nucleotides are TGCGCCAGCAGCACCGGACACTCGAACACTGAAGCTTTCTTT.

The chain combines TRBV6-5 with TRBJ2-5; 9 bases are a match to TRBD1. V lost 8 bases, J lost 5 bases, and 6 bases stayed unmatched. The CDR3 is made up of 13 amino acids. Germline CDR1 reads MNHEY; CDR2 reads SVGAGI. CDR3 bases: TGTGCCAGCGGGACAGGGTGGGGCGAGACCCAGTACTTC. Translated: CASGTGWGETQYF.

The V call is TRBV9, the J call TRBJ2-5, with 7 bases lining up with TRBD2. This CDR3 contains 15 residues. V lost 4 bases to trimming and J lost 5 bases; unmatched junction nucleotides: 11. The germline CDR1 and CDR2 sequences are SGDLS and YYNGEE. CDR3 region: CASSPRVEGGETQYF. In DNA, the CDR3 is TGTGCCAGCAGCCCCCGGGTGGAGGGAGGGGAGACCCAGTACTTC.

CDR3 loop: CSVALAANQPQHF. The CDR3 nucleotides are TGCAGCGTTGCCTTGGCAGCCAATCAGCCCCAGCATTTT. The V call is TRBV29-1, the J call TRBJ1-5; no clear D gene. CDR3 length: 13 amino acids. V was clipped by 4 bases and J by 3 bases, with 10 bases between them. Germline assignment: CDR1 SQVTM and CDR2 ANQGSEA.

The gene calls are TRBV5-1 and TRBJ2-5, with TRBD1 matching 7 bases. CDR1 and CDR2 from the germline V gene are SGHRS and YFSETQ. The CDR3 contains 13 residues. The trim removed 5 bases at V and 2 bases at J, leaving 3 bases unmatched. This CDR3 reads CASRRQGQETQYF. As DNA, the CDR3 is TGCGCCAGCAGGCGACAGGGTCAAGAGACCCAGTACTTC.

This chain's CDR3 is CASSLMGRLAGSQETQYF. CDR3 nucleotides: TGTGCCAGCAGCTTAATGGGGCGGCTAGCGGGAAGCCAAGAGACCCAGTACTTC. The chain carries TRBV7-3 and TRBJ2-5; 9 bases are a match to TRBD2. Germline lookup yields CDR1 SGHTA and CDR2 FQGTGA. This CDR3 region has 18 residues. The junction had 10 bases not matched to a gene; V was cut back by 1 base and J by 1 base.

As concerns this clone: Other DNA sequences within the sample encode an identical CDR3. The gene calls are TRBV5-1 and TRBJ2-7, with D perhaps assigned TRBD1 or TRBD2 (5 bases each). CDR1 is SGHRS and CDR2 is YFSETQ in the germline V gene. V lost 0 bases to trimming and J lost 0 bases, with 7 bases between them. The CDR3 is 14 residues long. This CDR3 reads CASSLGGASYEQYF. For the CDR3, the DNA is TGCGCCAGCAGCTTGGGAGGGGCCTCCTACGAGCAGTACTTC.

The V and J genes are TRBV18 and TRBJ2-1; 9 positions agree with TRBD2. Trimming at V came to 2 bases and at J to 5 bases, leaving 4 bases not matched to a gene. Germline values: CDR1 KGHSH, CDR2 LQKENI. The CDR3 has 15 amino acids. The CDR3 region is CASSPSLAGNNEQFF. CDR3 sequence (DNA): TGTGCCAGCTCACCAAGCCTAGCGGGGAACAATGAGCAGTTCTTC. Full variable domain (outside the CDR3, taken from reference TRBV18 and TRBJ2-1): NAGVMQNPRHLVRRRGQEARLRCSPMKGHSHVYWYRQLPEEGLKFMVYLQKENIIDESGMPKERFSAEFPKEGPSILRIQQVVRGDSAAYFCASSPSLAGNNEQFFGPGTRLTVL.

V usage is TRBV4-2 and J usage is TRBJ2-6; D is possibly TRBD1 (6 bases). V lost 6 bases and J lost 0, with 21 bases in between. Germline V gene data show CDR1 as LGHNA and CDR2 as YNFKEQ. The length of the CDR3 is 19 residues. This CDR3 is CASRKSTGLLYSGANVLTF. CDR3 sequence (DNA): TGTGCCAGCAGAAAGTCGACAGGACTGTTATACTCTGGGGCCAACGTCCTGACTTTC.

V gene TRBV6-5 combines with J gene TRBJ2-6, with unresolved D. Trimming removed 0 bases at V and 0 bases at J, with 6 bases between. This CDR3 spans 16 amino acids. Germline lookup yields CDR1 MNHEY and CDR2 SVGAGI. CDR3 amino acids: CASSYSSLSGANVLTF. CDR3 coding DNA: TGTGCCAGCAGTTACTCTTCACTCTCTGGGGCCAACGTCCTGACTTTC.

The V and J genes are TRBV6-6 and TRBJ1-1; D not certain. CDR1 is MNHNY, CDR2 SVGAGI, per germline (reference sequence). The CDR3 is made up of 11 amino acids. Trimming left V 6 bases short and J 0 bases short, with 2 bases between. CDR3 loop: CASRMNTEAFF. Here the CDR3 DNA reads TGTGCCAGCAGAATGAACACTGAAGCTTTCTTT.

V and J are TRBV14 and TRBJ2-5; TRBD1 is a possible D gene (6 bases). This CDR3 is built from 15 residues. With 4 bases removed from V and 5 bases from J, the gap between germline ends came to 17 bases. Germline CDR1 SGHDN, CDR2 FVKESK. Here the CDR3 DNA reads TGTGCCAGCAGCCGCGGACACGTCCAGGGGGAGACCCAGTACTTC. Protein: CASSRGHVQGETQYF.

The CDR3 region has the DNA TGTGCCAGCAGTTACGATGGCACCGACTCCTACGAGCAGTACTTC. This encodes CASSYDGTDSYEQYF. The rearrangement joins TRBV6-5 to TRBJ2-7; D uncertain. The CDR3 has 15 residues. Germline V gene data show CDR1 as MNHEY and CDR2 as SVGAGI. Trimming removed 2 bases at V and 0 bases at J, with 11 bases between.

This rearrangement joins TRBV28 to TRBJ1-1; 9 bases align to TRBD1. This CDR3 has 16 residues. CDR1 is MDHEN and CDR2 is SYDVKM in the germline V gene. V lost 5 bases, J lost 5 bases, and 12 bases stayed unmatched. This CDR3 is CASSPTGTGIITEAFF. The CDR3 DNA sequence: TGTGCCAGCAGTCCAACCGGGACAGGGATTATAACTGAAGCTTTCTTT.

This chain connects TRBV6-5 to TRBJ1-6; 8 bases align to TRBD1. The CDR3 is 16 amino acids. CDR1 is MNHEY, CDR2 SVGAGI, per germline. V trimming: 0 bases; J trimming: 12 bases; junction bases outside the gene matches: 10. The CDR3, as DNA: TGTGCCAGCAGTTACTCGGACAGGGCGGGTTCTTTACCCCTCCACTTT. Its translation: CASSYSDRAGSLPLHF.

This sequence joins TRBV5-5 and TRBJ1-3; perhaps TRBD1 as D (5 bases). V lost 4 bases, J lost 3 bases, and 11 bases lay in between. The length of the CDR3 is 14 residues. The V gene's germline CDR1 is SGHKS and CDR2 YYEKEE (reference sequence). In DNA form, the CDR3 reads TGTGCCAGCAGCCCCGGGACGGATGGAAACACCATATATTTT. This translates into CASSPGTDGNTIYF.

This chain links TRBV27 with TRBJ1-2; the match to TRBD1 covers 7 bases. The CDR3 covers 14 residues. Germline V lookup: CDR1 MNHEY, CDR2 SMNVEV (reference sequence). With 6 bases clipped from V and 4 bases from J, the junction kept 8 bases outside the gene matches. CDR3 DNA: TGTGCCAGCAGGGCACAGGGGTCTGGCTATGGCTACACCTTC. This encodes CASRAQGSGYGYTF.

The rearrangement uses TRBV28 and TRBJ1-5; weak D call: TRBD1 (5 bases). CDR1 MDHEN and CDR2 SYDVKM come from the germline V gene. V dropped 8 bases and J dropped 4 bases, with 18 bases sitting between them. The CDR3 has 15 amino acids. The CDR3 sequence is CASAYPGTKNQPQHF. CDR3 DNA: TGTGCCAGCGCCTACCCCGGGACTAAAAATCAGCCCCAGCATTTT.

This clone is a singleton in its sample. The CDR3 loop is CASGKPETQYF. Here the CDR3 DNA reads TGTGCCAGCGGTAAACCGGAGACCCAGTACTTC. This chain uses TRBV28 with TRBJ2-5; D remains unclear. The length of the CDR3 is 11 residues. Trimming took 8 bases from V and 5 from J, leaving 9 bases between them. Germline V CDR1 and CDR2: MDHEN, SYDVKM.

The chain recombines TRBV9 with TRBJ2-7, with 10 bases that match TRBD1. The CDR3 is 15 residues long. Trimming at V came to 4 bases and at J to 4 bases, leaving 8 bases not matched to a gene. From germline, CDR1 is SGDLS and CDR2 YYNGEE. This CDR3 reads CASSLQGTGVYEQYF. The CDR3 DNA is TGTGCCAGCAGCCTCCAGGGGACAGGGGTGTACGAGCAGTACTTC.

The chain recombines TRBV6-4 with TRBJ2-7, with TRBD2 identical over 7 bases. V dropped 3 bases and J dropped 7; count of bases not matched to a gene: 6. Germline values: CDR1 MRHNA, CDR2 SNTAGT. The CDR3 consists of 13 residues. CDR3 sequence (DNA): TGTGCCAGCAGTGAAATTGCGGGGGTTGAGCAGTACTTC. Translating gives CASSEIAGVEQYF.

The chain uses TRBV7-9 and TRBJ2-1; TRBD2 agrees at 12 bases. Trimming cost V 5 bases and J 3 bases; bases outside gene matches: 8. CDR1 and CDR2 (germline): SEHNR, FQNEAQ (reference sequence). This CDR3 comprises 17 residues. For the CDR3, the DNA is TGTGCCAGCAGCCTCCAATGGACTAGCGGGATCTACAATGAGCAGTTCTTC. This encodes CASSLQWTSGIYNEQFF.

The chain employs TRBV7-8 and TRBJ2-2; a possible D gene is TRBD1 (6 bases). CDR1 and CDR2 (germline): SGHVS, FQNEAQ. Deletions cut 1 base from V and 1 base from J, with 7 bases between. This CDR3 spans 15 amino acids. The DNA of the CDR3 is TGTGCCAGCAGCTTAGGGACAGTGAACACCGGGGAGCTGTTTTTT. As protein: CASSLGTVNTGELFF. The full variable domain, completed using reference TRBV7-8 and TRBJ2-2, is GAGVSQSPRYKVAKRGQDVALRCDPISGHVSLFWYQQALGQGPEFLTYFQNEAQLDKSGLPSDRFFAERPEGSVSTLKIQRTQQEDSAVYLCASSLGTVNTGELFFGEGSRLTVL.

The gene calls are TRBV6-1 and TRBJ1-1, with D possibly TRBD1 on 5 matching bases. The CDR3 loop spans 15 amino acids. Germline CDR1 is MNHNS and CDR2 is SASEGT. Deletions cut 3 bases from V and 5 bases from J, with 16 bases between. The CDR3 DNA is TGTGCCAGCAGTGATATAGGGACTTGGCCGACTGAAGCTTTCTTT. Protein product: CASSDIGTWPTEAFF.

This chain uses TRBV25-1 with TRBJ2-3; the match to TRBD1 covers 7 bases. The ends lost 8 bases at V and 0 bases at J; junction bases unmatched: 11. Germline V gene lookup returns CDR1 MGHDK and CDR2 SYGVNS. The CDR3 totals 16 residues. The CDR3 loop is CASSNRGQRSTDTQYF. The CDR3 DNA reads TGTGCCAGCTCCAACAGGGGACAAAGGAGCACAGATACGCAGTATTTT.

CDR3 protein: CASTGLGLADTDTQYF. The CDR3 nucleotides read TGTGCCTCGACAGGCCTAGGACTAGCGGACACAGATACGCAGTATTTT. The chain combines TRBV27 with TRBJ2-3, with 10 bases aligning to TRBD2. Germline CDR1 reads MNHEY; CDR2 reads SMNVEV (reference sequence). The CDR3 contains 16 residues. J lost 2 bases, V lost 11 bases, and 13 bases had no gene match.

This sequence joins TRBV2 and TRBJ1-3, with 8 bases fitting TRBD1. The V and J ends lost 6 bases and 2 bases, in that order; junction bases with no gene match: 9. This CDR3 comprises 16 residues. Germline CDR1 reads SNHLY; CDR2 reads FYNNEI. The chain's CDR3 is CASRQPGQVPGNTIYF. The DNA for the CDR3 is TGTGCCAGCAGACAACCGGGACAGGTCCCTGGAAACACCATATATTTT.

The genes are TRBV28 and TRBJ2-5; no clear D gene. The DNA end is more similar to TRBJ2-7, so the J call may be wrong. The germline gives CDR1 MDHEN, CDR2 SYDVKM. The CDR3 loop spans 12 amino acids. This CDR3 is CASSNLGYEQYF. The CDR3 nucleotides are TGTGCCAGCAGTAACCTAGGCTACGAGCAGTACTTC.

The chain combines TRBV5-1 with TRBJ2-7, with 8 bases aligning to TRBD2. The CDR3 is 15 residues long. J was trimmed by 2 bases and V by 1 base; bases with no gene match: 5. Looked up from germline, CDR1 is SGHRS and CDR2 is YFSETQ. CDR3 nucleotides: TGCGCCAGCAGCTTGAGTAGCGGGGAAACCTACGAGCAGTACTTC. Amino acids: CASSLSSGETYEQYF.

The chain uses TRBV9 and TRBJ2-7; TRBD2 aligns across 15 bases. V lost 4 bases and J lost 6; bases outside the gene matches: 5. Per the germline V gene, CDR1 is SGDLS and CDR2 is YYNGEE. This CDR3 spans 15 amino acids. The CDR3 sequence is CASSNAGLAGGEQYF. CDR3 nucleotide sequence: TGTGCCAGCAGCAACGCGGGACTAGCGGGAGGCGAGCAGTACTTC.

The J gene is TRBJ2-7, the V gene TRBV6-5; TRBD1 matches 8 bases. The V and J ends lost 5 bases and 6 bases, in that order; junction bases with no gene match: 12. CDR3 size: 15 residues. Germline-derived CDR1 and CDR2 are MNHEY and SVGAGI. This CDR3 reads CASSRRTGTGREQYF. In DNA, the CDR3 is TGTGCCAGCAGTCGACGGACAGGGACAGGCCGCGAGCAGTACTTC.